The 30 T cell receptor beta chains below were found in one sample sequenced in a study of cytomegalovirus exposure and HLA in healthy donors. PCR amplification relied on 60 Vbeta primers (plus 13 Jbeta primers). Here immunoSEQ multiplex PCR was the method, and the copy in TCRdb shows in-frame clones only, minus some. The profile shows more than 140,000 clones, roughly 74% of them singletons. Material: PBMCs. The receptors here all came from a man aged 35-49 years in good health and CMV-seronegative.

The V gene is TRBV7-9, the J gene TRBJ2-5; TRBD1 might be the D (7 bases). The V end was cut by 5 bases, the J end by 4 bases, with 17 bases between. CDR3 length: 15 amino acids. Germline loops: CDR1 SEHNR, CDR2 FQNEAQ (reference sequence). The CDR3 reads CASSPRQGGGETQYF. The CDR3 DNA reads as TGTGCCAGCAGCCCCCGGCAGGGGGGCGGAGAGACCCAGTACTTC.

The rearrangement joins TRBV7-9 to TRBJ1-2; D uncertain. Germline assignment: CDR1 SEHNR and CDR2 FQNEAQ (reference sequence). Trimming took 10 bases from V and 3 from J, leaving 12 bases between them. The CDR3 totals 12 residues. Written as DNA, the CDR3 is TGTGCCACCCAACAGTTCTACTATGGCTACACCTTC. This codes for CATQQFYYGYTF.

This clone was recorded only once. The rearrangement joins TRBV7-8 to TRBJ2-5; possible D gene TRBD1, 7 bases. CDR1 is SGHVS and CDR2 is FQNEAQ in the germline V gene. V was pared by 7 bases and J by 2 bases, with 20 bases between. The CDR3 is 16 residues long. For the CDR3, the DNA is TGTGCCAGCACCCTGCCCCAGACAGGGACTCAAGAGACCCAGTACTTC. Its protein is CASTLPQTGTQETQYF. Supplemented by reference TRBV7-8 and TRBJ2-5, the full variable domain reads GAGVSQSPRYKVAKRGQDVALRCDPISGHVSLFWYQQALGQGPEFLTYFQNEAQLDKSGLPSDRFFAERPEGSVSTLKIQRTQQEDSAVYLCASTLPQTGTQETQYFGPGTRLLVL.

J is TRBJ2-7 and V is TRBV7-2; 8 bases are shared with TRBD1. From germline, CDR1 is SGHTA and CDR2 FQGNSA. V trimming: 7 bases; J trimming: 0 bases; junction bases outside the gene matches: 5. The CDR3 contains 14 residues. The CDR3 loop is CASTGDRNSYEQYF. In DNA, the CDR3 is TGTGCCAGCACCGGGGACAGGAACTCCTACGAGCAGTACTTC.

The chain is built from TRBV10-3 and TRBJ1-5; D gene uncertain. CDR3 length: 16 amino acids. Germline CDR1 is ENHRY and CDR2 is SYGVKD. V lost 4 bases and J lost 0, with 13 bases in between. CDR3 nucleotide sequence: TGTGCCATCAGTGGTTCGGCAGGTTATAGCAATCAGCCCCAGCATTTT. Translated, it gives CAISGSAGYSNQPQHF.

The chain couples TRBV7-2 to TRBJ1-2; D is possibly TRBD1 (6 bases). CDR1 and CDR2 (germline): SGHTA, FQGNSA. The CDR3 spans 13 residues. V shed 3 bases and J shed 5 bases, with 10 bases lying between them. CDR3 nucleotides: TGTGCCAGCAGCTTGGGACACCTATATGGCTACACCTTC. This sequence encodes CASSLGHLYGYTF.

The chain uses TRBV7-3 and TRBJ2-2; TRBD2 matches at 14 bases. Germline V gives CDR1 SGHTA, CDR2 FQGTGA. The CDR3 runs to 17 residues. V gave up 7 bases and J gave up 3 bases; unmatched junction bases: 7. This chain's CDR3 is CASTTSGGARHTGELFF. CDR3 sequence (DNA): TGTGCCAGCACGACTAGCGGGGGGGCTCGGCACACCGGGGAGCTGTTTTTT.

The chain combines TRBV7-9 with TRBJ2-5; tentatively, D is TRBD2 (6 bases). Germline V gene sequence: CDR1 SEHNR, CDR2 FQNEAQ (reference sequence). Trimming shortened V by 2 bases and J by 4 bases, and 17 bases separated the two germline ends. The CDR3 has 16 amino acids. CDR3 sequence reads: CASSLRRAGHRETQYF. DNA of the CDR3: TGTGCCAGCAGCTTAAGGAGGGCGGGTCATCGAGAGACCCAGTACTTC.

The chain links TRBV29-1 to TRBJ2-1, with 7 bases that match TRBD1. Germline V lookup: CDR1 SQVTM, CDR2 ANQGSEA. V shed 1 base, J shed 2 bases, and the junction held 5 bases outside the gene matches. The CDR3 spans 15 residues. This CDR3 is CSVEGIGTAYNEQFF. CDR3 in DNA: TGCAGCGTTGAAGGCATCGGGACAGCCTACAATGAGCAGTTCTTC.

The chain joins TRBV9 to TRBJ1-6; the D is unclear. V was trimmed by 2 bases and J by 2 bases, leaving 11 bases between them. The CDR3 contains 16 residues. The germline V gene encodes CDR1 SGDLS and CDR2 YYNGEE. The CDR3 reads CASSVSLAPYNSPLHF. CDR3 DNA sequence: TGTGCCAGCAGCGTTTCCTTGGCCCCCTATAATTCACCCCTCCACTTT.

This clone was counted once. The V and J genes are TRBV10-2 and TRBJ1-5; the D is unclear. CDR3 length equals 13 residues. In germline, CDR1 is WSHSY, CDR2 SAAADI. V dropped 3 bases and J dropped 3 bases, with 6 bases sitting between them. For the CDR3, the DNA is TGCGCCAGCAGTGATATGGCCAATCAGCCCCAGCATTTT. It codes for CASSDMANQPQHF.

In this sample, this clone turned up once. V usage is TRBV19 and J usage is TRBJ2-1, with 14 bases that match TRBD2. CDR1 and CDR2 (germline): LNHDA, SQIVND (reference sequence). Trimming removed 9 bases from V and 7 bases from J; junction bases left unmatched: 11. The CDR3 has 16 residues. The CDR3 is CASRTPGLAGENEQFF. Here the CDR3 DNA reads TGTGCCAGCCGGACTCCGGGACTAGCGGGGGAGAATGAGCAGTTCTTC. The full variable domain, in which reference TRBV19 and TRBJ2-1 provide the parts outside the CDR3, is DGGITQSPKYLFRKEGQNVTLSCEQNLNHDAMYWYRQDPGQGLRLIYYSQIVNDFQKGDIAEGYSVSREKKESFPLTVTSAQKNPTAFYLCASRTPGLAGENEQFFGPGTRLTVL.

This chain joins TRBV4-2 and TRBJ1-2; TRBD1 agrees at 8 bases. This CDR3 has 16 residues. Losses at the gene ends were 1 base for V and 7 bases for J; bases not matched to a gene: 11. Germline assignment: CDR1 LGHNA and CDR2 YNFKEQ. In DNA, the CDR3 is TGTGCCAGCAGCCAAGTAGCGACGGGACAGGAGGCTGGCTACACCTTC. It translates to CASSQVATGQEAGYTF.

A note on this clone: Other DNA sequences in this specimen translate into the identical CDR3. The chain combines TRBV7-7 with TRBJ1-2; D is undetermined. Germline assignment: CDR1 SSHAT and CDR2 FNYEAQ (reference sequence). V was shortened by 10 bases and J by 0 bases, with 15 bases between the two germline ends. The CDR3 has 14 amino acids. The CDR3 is CATSLLPTNYGYTF. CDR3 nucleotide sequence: TGTGCCACCTCTCTATTGCCCACTAACTATGGCTACACCTTC.

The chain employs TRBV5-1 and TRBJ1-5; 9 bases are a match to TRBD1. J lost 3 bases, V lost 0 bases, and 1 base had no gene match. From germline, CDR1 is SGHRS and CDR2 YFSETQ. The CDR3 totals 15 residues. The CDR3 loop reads CASSLGTGVNQPQHF. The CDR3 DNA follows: TGCGCCAGCAGCTTGGGGACAGGGGTCAATCAGCCCCAGCATTTT.

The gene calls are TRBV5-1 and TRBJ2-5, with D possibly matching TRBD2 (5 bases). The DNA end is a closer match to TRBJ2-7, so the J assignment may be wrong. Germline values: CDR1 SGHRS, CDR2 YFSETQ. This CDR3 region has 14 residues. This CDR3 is CASSDDPGSAEQYF. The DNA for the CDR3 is TGCGCCAGCAGCGATGATCCGGGGTCCGCCGAGCAGTACTTC.

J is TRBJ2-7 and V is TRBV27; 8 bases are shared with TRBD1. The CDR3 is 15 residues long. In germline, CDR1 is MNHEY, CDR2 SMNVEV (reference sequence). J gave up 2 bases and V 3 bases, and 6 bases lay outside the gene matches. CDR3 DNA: TGTGCCAGCAGTTTGTTCCCGGACAGGGCCTACGAGCAGTACTTC. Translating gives CASSLFPDRAYEQYF.

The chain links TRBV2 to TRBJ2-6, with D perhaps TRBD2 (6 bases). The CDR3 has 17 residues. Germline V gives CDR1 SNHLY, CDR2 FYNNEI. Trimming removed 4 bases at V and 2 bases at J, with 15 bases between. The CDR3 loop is CASSGGRSNAGANVLTF. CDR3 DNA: TGTGCCAGCAGTGGGGGGAGGTCAAATGCTGGGGCCAACGTCCTGACTTTC.

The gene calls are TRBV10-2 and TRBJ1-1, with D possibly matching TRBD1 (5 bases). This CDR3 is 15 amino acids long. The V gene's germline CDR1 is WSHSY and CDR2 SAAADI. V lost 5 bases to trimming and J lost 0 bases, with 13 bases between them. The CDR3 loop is CASSKFSGVNTEAFF. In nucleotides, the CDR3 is TGCGCCAGCAGTAAATTTTCGGGGGTGAACACTGAAGCTTTCTTT.

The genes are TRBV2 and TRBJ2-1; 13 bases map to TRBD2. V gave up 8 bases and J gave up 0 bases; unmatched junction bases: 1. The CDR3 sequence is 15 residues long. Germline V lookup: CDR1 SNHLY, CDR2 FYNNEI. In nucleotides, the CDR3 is TGTGCCAGCTGGACTAGCGGGAGCTCCTACAATGAGCAGTTCTTC. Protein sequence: CASWTSGSSYNEQFF.

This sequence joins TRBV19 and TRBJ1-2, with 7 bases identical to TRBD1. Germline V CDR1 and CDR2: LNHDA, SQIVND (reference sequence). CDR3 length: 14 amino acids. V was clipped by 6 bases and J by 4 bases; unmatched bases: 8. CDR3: CASRPPGQSYGYTF. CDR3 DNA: TGTGCCAGTAGACCTCCGGGACAGAGCTATGGCTACACCTTC.

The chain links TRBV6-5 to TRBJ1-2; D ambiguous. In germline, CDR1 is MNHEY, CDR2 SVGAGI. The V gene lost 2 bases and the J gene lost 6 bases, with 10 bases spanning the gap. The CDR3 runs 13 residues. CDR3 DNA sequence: TGTGCCAGCAGTTACGTAGGGAGGGATGGCTACACCTTC. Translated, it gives CASSYVGRDGYTF.

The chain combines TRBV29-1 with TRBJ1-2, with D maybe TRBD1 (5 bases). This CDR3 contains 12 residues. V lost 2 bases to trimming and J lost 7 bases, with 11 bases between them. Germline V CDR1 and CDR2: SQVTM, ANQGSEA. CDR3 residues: CSVESQGIGYTF. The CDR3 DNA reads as TGCAGCGTTGAATCCCAGGGAATTGGCTACACCTTC.

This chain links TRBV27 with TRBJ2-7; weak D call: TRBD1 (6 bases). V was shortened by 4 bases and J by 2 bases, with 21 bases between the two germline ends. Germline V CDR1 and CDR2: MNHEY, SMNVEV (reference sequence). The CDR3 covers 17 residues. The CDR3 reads CASSSEVSDRLAYEQYF. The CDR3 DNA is TGTGCCAGCAGTTCGGAAGTTTCTGACAGGTTAGCCTACGAGCAGTACTTC.

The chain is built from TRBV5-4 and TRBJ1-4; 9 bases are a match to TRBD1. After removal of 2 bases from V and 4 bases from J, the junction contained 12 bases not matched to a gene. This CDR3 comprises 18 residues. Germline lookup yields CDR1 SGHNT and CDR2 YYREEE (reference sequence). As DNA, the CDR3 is TGTGCCAGCAGCTTTCAGCAGACAGGGGGAATACGTAATGAAAAACTGTTTTTT. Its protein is CASSFQQTGGIRNEKLFF. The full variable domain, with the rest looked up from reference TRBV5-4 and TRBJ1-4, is ETGVTQSPTHLIKTRGQQVTLRCSSQSGHNTVSWYQQALGQGPQFIFQYYREEENGRGNFPPRFSGLQFPNYSSELNVNALELDDSALYLCASSFQQTGGIRNEKLFFGSGTQLSVL.

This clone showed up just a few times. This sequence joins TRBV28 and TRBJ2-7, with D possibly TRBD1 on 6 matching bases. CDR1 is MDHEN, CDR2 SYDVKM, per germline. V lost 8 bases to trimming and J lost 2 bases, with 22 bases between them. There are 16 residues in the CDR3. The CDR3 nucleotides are TGTGCCAGCCTCTCCTCCGCCAGGGGAAGGGCCTACGAGCAGTACTTC. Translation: CASLSSARGRAYEQYF. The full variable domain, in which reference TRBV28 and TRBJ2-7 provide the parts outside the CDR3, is DVKVTQSSRYLVKRTGEKVFLECVQDMDHENMFWYRQDPGLGLRLIYFSYDVKMKEKGDIPEGYSVSREKKERFSLILESASTNQTSMYLCASLSSARGRAYEQYFGPGTRLTVT.

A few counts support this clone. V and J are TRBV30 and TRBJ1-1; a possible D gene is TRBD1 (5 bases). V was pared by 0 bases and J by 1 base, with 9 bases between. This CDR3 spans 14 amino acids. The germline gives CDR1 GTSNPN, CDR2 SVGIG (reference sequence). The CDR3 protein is CAWSVFQGNTEAFF. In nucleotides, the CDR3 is TGTGCCTGGAGTGTATTTCAGGGGAACACTGAAGCTTTCTTT.

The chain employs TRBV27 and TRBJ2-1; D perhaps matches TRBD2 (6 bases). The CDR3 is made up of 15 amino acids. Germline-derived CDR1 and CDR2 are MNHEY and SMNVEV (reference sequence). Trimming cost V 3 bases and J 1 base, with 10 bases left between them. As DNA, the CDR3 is TGTGCCAGCAGTTTCCCGGGGGATTCCTACAATGAGCAGTTCTTC. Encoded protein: CASSFPGDSYNEQFF.

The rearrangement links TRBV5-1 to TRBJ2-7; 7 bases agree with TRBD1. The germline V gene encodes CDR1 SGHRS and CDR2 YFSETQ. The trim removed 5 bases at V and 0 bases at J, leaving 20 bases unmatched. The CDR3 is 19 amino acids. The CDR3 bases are TGCGCCAGCAGTAGGGATGGGTCAGGGGGATCTTCTCCCTCCTACGAGCAGTACTTC. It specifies CASSRDGSGGSSPSYEQYF.

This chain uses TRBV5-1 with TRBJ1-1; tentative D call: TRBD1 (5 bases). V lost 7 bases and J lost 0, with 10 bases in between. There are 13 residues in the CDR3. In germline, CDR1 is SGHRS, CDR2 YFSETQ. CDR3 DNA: TGCGCCAGCGGGGCAGGGCTGAACACTGAAGCTTTCTTT. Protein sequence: CASGAGLNTEAFF.